The 14 T cell receptor beta chains in this list originate from one sample, sequenced in a study of T cell changes during pregnancy in multiple sclerosis. Profiling relied on immunoSEQ multiplex PCR, and the TCRdb table lists in-frame clones only, not all of them. The data show 90,000 to 120,000 clones, with 92% seen just once and over 0.65% held by the top ten. Material: peripheral blood, obtained in the third trimester of pregnancy. The source of these receptors is a female donor in good health, enrolled as a control in a pregnancy study.

As regards this clone: Other nucleotide sequences from this sample produce the same CDR3. This chain connects TRBV6-1 to TRBJ1-2; D perhaps matches TRBD1 (5 bases). This CDR3 is 13 amino acids long. The germline V gene has CDR1 MNHNS and CDR2 SASEGT. Trimming left V 6 bases short and J 4 bases short, with 12 bases between. The CDR3 DNA reads as TGTGCCAGCAGCGATCAGGGAGGCTATGGCTACACCTTC. Translating it yields CASSDQGGYGYTF.

J is TRBJ2-1 and V is TRBV27; D gene unclear. Trimming cost V 5 bases and J 12 bases, with 14 bases left between them. This CDR3 comprises 12 residues. The V gene's germline CDR1 is MNHEY and CDR2 SMNVEV (reference sequence). CDR3 sequence (DNA): TGTGCCAGCAGTCCGAACAAGATATGGCAGTTCTTC. It codes for CASSPNKIWQFF.

The V and J genes are TRBV7-9 and TRBJ1-6; D remains ambiguous. Germline CDR1 is SEHNR and CDR2 is FQNEAQ (reference sequence). The V end was cut by 1 base, the J end by 10 bases, with 14 bases between. The CDR3 sequence is 15 residues long. Written as DNA, the CDR3 is TGTGCCAGCAGCTTAGTCGATCCGGGTCGCTCACCCCTCCACTTT. Translating it yields CASSLVDPGRSPLHF.

The chain recombines TRBV9 with TRBJ2-5; 10 nucleotides match TRBD2. Per the germline V gene, CDR1 is SGDLS and CDR2 is YYNGEE. CDR3 size: 15 residues. The V and J ends lost 4 bases and 1 base, in that order; junction bases with no gene match: 4. CDR3 sequence reads: CASSFTSGVQETQYF. The CDR3 DNA reads as TGTGCCAGCAGCTTCACTAGCGGGGTCCAAGAGACCCAGTACTTC.

CDR3 bases: TGCAGTGCTAGTAATCGTGAAAAACTGTTTTTT. Translation: CSASNREKLFF. V gene TRBV20-1 combines with J gene TRBJ1-4; D gene uncertain. Looked up from germline, CDR1 is DFQATT and CDR2 is SNEGSKA (reference sequence). The length of the CDR3 is 11 residues. Between the trimmed V and J ends, which lost 3 bases and 7 bases, there was a span of 6 bases.

The rearrangement uses TRBV7-8 and TRBJ2-3; 8 bases map to TRBD2. J was trimmed by 1 base and V by 1 base; bases with no gene match: 7. The germline V gene has CDR1 SGHVS and CDR2 FQNEAQ. This CDR3 is 17 amino acids long. CDR3 protein: CASSLDQAGVGTDTQYF. In nucleotides, the CDR3 is TGTGCCAGCAGCTTAGACCAAGCGGGGGTCGGCACAGATACGCAGTATTTT. The full variable domain, its missing parts supplied by reference TRBV7-8 and TRBJ2-3, is GAGVSQSPRYKVAKRGQDVALRCDPISGHVSLFWYQQALGQGPEFLTYFQNEAQLDKSGLPSDRFFAERPEGSVSTLKIQRTQQEDSAVYLCASSLDQAGVGTDTQYFGPGTRLTVL.

This clone showed up just once. The chain couples TRBV30 to TRBJ1-5; 8 bases match TRBD1. Germline CDR1 reads GTSNPN; CDR2 reads SVGIG (reference sequence). The junction had 6 bases not matched to a gene; V was cut back by 2 bases and J by 3 bases. The CDR3 contains 15 residues. The CDR3 sequence: CAWSTGQGDNQPQHF. CDR3 bases: TGTGCCTGGAGTACCGGACAGGGAGACAATCAGCCCCAGCATTTT.

The chain joins TRBV14 to TRBJ2-7; 10 bases are a match to TRBD1. Germline assignment: CDR1 SGHDN and CDR2 FVKESK. This CDR3 comprises 15 residues. The V gene end was trimmed by 2 bases and the J gene end by 4 bases; junction bases not matched to a gene: 5. In DNA form, the CDR3 reads TGTGCCAGCAGCCAACGAGGGGGACAGGGGTACGAGCAGTACTTC. Protein product: CASSQRGGQGYEQYF.

This sequence joins TRBV15 and TRBJ2-2, with 8 bases that match TRBD1. CDR3 length equals 13 residues. CDR1 LNHNV and CDR2 YYDKDF come from the germline V gene (reference sequence). With V trimmed by 8 bases and J by 1 base, 0 bases remained unmatched. The CDR3 here is CATGTGNTGELFF. CDR3 DNA: TGTGCCACCGGGACAGGGAACACCGGGGAGCTGTTTTTT.

The chain links TRBV19 to TRBJ2-7; tentatively, D is TRBD2 (5 bases). Between the trimmed V and J ends, which lost 6 bases and 3 bases, there was a span of 12 bases. CDR3 length: 13 amino acids. Germline V gives CDR1 LNHDA, CDR2 SQIVND (reference sequence). For the CDR3, the DNA is TGTGCCAGTAGGGAGGCACCAGGCTACGAGCAGTACTTC. As protein: CASREAPGYEQYF.

The V gene is TRBV23-1, the J gene TRBJ2-4; D might be TRBD1 (6 bases). TRBV23-1 is filed as an ORF, its function uncertain. Trimming removed 3 bases at V and 6 bases at J, with 12 bases between. The CDR3 loop spans 14 amino acids. The CDR3 is CASSQGAWGNIQYF. The CDR3 DNA follows: TGCGCCAGCAGTCAGGGGGCCTGGGGAAACATTCAGTACTTC.

This rearrangement joins TRBV27 to TRBJ1-6; 9 bases fit TRBD1. The CDR3 runs 15 residues. Germline V gene data show CDR1 as MNHEY and CDR2 as SMNVEV (reference sequence). V shed 2 bases, J shed 7 bases, and the junction held 3 bases outside the gene matches. CDR3 in amino acids: CASSLTGGLNSPLHF. CDR3 coding DNA: TGTGCCAGCAGTTTAACAGGGGGCCTGAATTCACCCCTCCACTTT.

V gene TRBV18 combines with J gene TRBJ1-1; D call uncertain. V was trimmed by 1 base and J by 1 base, leaving 4 bases between them. Germline assignment: CDR1 KGHSH and CDR2 LQKENI. There are 13 residues in the CDR3. The CDR3 region is CASSPQRNTEAFF. CDR3 bases: TGTGCCAGCTCACCACAGAGGAACACTGAAGCTTTCTTT. Based on the CDR3 plus reference TRBV18 and TRBJ1-1, the full variable domain is NAGVMQNPRHLVRRRGQEARLRCSPMKGHSHVYWYRQLPEEGLKFMVYLQKENIIDESGMPKERFSAEFPKEGPSILRIQQVVRGDSAAYFCASSPQRNTEAFFGQGTRLTVV.

V and J are TRBV5-1 and TRBJ1-1; D might be TRBD1 (6 bases). CDR1 is SGHRS, CDR2 YFSETQ, per germline. CDR3 length equals 16 residues. V lost 4 bases to trimming and J lost 5 bases, with 21 bases between them. The DNA of the CDR3 is TGCGCCAGCAGCGTGGGATCGCGGGGGGCGCATACTGAAGCTTTCTTT. Translation: CASSVGSRGAHTEAFF. Full variable domain (missing parts from reference TRBV5-1 and TRBJ1-1): KAGVTQTPRYLIKTRGQQVTLSCSPISGHRSVSWYQQTPGQGLQFLFEYFSETQRNKGNFPGRFSGRQFSNSRSEMNVSTLELGDSALYLCASSVGSRGAHTEAFFGQGTRLTVV.